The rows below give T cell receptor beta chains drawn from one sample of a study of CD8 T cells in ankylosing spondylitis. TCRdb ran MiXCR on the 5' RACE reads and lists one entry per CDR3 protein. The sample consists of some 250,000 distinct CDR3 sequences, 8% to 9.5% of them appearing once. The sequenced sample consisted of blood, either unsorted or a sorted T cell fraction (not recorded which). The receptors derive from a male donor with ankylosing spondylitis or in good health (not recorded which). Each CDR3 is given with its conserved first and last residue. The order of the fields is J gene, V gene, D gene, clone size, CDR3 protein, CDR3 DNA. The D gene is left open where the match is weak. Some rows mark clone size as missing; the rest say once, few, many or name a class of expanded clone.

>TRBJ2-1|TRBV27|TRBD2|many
CASRPWTSWAPNEQFF
TGTGCCAGCAGACCTTGGACTAGCTGGGCCCCAAATGAGCAGTTCTTC
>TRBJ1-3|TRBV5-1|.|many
CASSLGQGRSSGNTIYF
TGCGCCAGCAGCTTGGGACAAGGACGGTCTTCTGGAAACACCATATATTTT
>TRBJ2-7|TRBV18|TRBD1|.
CASSSGTGGREQYF
TGTGCCAGCTCGTCCGGGACAGGGGGCAGAGAGCAGTACTTC
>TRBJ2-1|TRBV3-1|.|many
CASSQALGNEQFF
TGTGCCAGCAGCCAGGCTCTCGGCAATGAGCAGTTCTTC
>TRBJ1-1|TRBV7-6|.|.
CASSLQDRGGEAFF
TGTGCCAGCAGCTTACAGGACAGAGGGGGGGAAGCTTTCTTT
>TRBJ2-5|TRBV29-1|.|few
CSVGPGVWETQYF
TGCAGCGTGGGACCTGGGGTATGGGAGACCCAGTACTTC
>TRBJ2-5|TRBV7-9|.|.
CASSSHAARETQYF
TGTGCCAGCAGTTCCCATGCGGCGCGGGAGACCCAGTACTTC
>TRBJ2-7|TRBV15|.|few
CATSRERGSPYEQYF
TGTGCCACCAGCAGAGAGAGGGGTTCCCCCTACGAGCAGTACTTC
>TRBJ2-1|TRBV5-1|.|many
CASSVSRGGYNEQFF
TGCGCCAGCAGCGTGTCGAGGGGGGGATACAATGAGCAGTTCTTC
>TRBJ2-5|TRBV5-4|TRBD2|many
CASSPGLAPETQYF
TGTGCCAGCAGCCCCGGACTAGCCCCAGAGACCCAGTACTTC
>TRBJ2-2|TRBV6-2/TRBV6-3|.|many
CASSYSGSGFPGELFF
TGTGCCAGCAGTTATTCGGGGTCCGGGTTTCCCGGGGAGCTGTTTTTT
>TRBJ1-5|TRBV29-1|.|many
CSVGGHGSNQPQHF
TGCAGCGTTGGCGGGCATGGCAGCAATCAGCCCCAGCATTTT
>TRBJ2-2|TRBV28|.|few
CASSNRNTGELFF
TGTGCCAGCAGTAACAGGAACACCGGGGAGCTGTTTTTT
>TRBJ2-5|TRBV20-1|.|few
CSAPRIFSGLVETQYF
TGCAGTGCTCCCCGTATTTTTAGCGGTCTGGTAGAGACCCAGTACTTC
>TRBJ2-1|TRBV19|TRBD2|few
CASSILAAYNEQFF
TGTGCCAGTAGTATTCTAGCGGCCTACAATGAGCAGTTCTTC
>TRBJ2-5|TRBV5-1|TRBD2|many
CASSLLAGSQETQYF
TGCGCCAGCAGCTTGTTAGCGGGGAGCCAAGAGACCCAGTACTTC
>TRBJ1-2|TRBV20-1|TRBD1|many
CSARPRDRDHGYTF
TGCAGTGCTAGGCCTCGGGACAGGGACCATGGCTACACCTTC
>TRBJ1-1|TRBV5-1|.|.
CASSEGLGTEAFF
TGCGCCAGCAGCGAAGGGTTGGGCACTGAAGCTTTCTTT
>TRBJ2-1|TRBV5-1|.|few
CASSLGIGDEQFF
TGCGCCAGCAGCTTGGGCATCGGGGATGAGCAGTTCTTC
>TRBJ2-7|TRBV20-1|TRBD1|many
CSAVGTASYEQYF
TGCAGTGCCGTCGGGACAGCTTCCTACGAGCAGTACTTC
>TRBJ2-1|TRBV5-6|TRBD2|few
CASSLDLAGPYNEQFF
TGTGCCAGCAGCTTGGATCTAGCGGGGCCCTACAATGAGCAGTTCTTC
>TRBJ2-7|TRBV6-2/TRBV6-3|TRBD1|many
CASSFRTGYHEQYF
TGTGCCAGCAGTTTCCGGACAGGTTACCACGAGCAGTACTTC
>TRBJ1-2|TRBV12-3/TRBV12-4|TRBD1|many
CASSRTGEGGYTF
TGTGCCAGCAGCCGGACAGGGGAAGGTGGCTACACCTTC
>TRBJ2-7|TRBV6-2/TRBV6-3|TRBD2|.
CASREGAGGPQYF
TGTGCCAGCAGGGAAGGAGCGGGAGGGCCTCAGTACTTC
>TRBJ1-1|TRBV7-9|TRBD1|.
CASSLATGTGVEAFF
TGTGCCAGCAGCTTAGCGACCGGGACAGGCGTTGAAGCTTTCTTT
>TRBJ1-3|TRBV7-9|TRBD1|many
CASSLAVLGTGEYTIYF
TGTGCCAGCAGCTTAGCTGTACTCGGGACAGGGGAATACACCATATATTTT
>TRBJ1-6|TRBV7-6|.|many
CASSSGLGFGNSPLHF
TGTGCCAGCAGCTCCGGGCTGGGGTTTGGGAATTCACCCCTCCACTTT
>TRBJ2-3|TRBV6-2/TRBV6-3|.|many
CASSPDRVADTQYF
TGTGCCAGCAGTCCGGATCGGGTCGCAGATACGCAGTATTTT
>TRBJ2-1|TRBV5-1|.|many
CASSLDGTHGGNEQFF
TGCGCCAGCAGCTTGGACGGGACCCATGGAGGGAATGAGCAGTTCTTC
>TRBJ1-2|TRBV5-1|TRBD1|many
CASSLGQGADGYTF
TGCGCCAGCAGCTTGGGACAGGGGGCCGACGGCTACACCTTC
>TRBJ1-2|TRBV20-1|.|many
CSAPGGGRSYGYTF
TGCAGTGCCCCAGGCGGTGGTAGGAGCTATGGCTACACCTTC
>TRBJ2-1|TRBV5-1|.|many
CASSLVALDGGAPAYNEQFF
TGCGCCAGCAGCTTGGTGGCATTGGATGGGGGGGCCCCTGCCTACAATGAGCAGTTCTTC
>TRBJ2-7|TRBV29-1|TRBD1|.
CSVRDRRAYEQYF
TGCAGCGTAAGGGACAGACGAGCCTACGAGCAGTACTTC
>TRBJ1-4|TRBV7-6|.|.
CASSSVRGNEKLFF
TGTGCCAGCAGCTCCGTACGGGGGAATGAAAAACTGTTTTTT
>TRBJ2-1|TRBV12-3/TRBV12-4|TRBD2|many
CASSSRTSGTNEQFF
TGTGCCAGCAGTTCCCGGACTAGCGGGACAAATGAGCAGTTCTTC
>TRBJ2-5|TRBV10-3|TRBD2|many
CAISERTGGETQYF
TGTGCCATCAGTGAAAGGACGGGGGGAGAGACCCAGTACTTC
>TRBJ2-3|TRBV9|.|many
CASSVTSGPPTDTQYF
TGTGCCAGCAGCGTAACCAGCGGGCCGCCCACAGATACGCAGTATTTT
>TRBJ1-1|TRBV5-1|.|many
CASSLEPGGLNTEAFF
TGCGCCAGCAGCTTGGAACCCGGGGGGTTGAACACTGAAGCTTTCTTT
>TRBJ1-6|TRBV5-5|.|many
CASSLRVPYNSPLHF
TGTGCCAGCAGCTTGCGGGTACCCTATAATTCACCCCTCCACTTT
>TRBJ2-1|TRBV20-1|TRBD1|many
CSAPEAGTGFYNEQFF
TGCAGTGCTCCAGAGGCGGGGACAGGATTTTACAATGAGCAGTTCTTC
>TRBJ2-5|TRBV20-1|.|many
CSARDAASPQETQYF
TGCAGTGCTAGAGATGCGGCTAGCCCCCAAGAGACCCAGTACTTC
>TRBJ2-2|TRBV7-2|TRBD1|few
CASSSGGAGTGELFF
TGTGCCAGCAGCTCAGGGGGCGCGGGCACCGGGGAGCTGTTTTTT
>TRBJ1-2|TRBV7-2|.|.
CASSPQGGGYGYTF
TGTGCCAGCAGCCCCCAGGGAGGAGGATATGGCTACACCTTC
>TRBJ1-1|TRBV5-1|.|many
CASRRGVPVTEAFF
TGCGCCAGCAGGAGAGGAGTCCCGGTCACTGAAGCTTTCTTT
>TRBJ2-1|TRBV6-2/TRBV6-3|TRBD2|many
CASRPTMTSGGRNNEQFF
TGTGCCAGCAGGCCCACTATGACTAGCGGGGGGCGAAACAATGAGCAGTTCTTC
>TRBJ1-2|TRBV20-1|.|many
CSADDIDGYTF
TGCAGTGCTGACGACATCGATGGCTACACCTTC
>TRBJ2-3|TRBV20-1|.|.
CSAGAGVTDTQYF
TGCAGTGCGGGGGCGGGGGTCACAGATACGCAGTATTTT
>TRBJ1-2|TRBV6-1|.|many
CASTPGTRYGYTF
TGTGCCAGCACCCCCGGGACAAGATATGGCTACACCTTC
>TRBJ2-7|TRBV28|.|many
CASRPAAGAKEQYF
TGTGCCAGCAGACCCGCGGCGGGGGCTAAGGAGCAGTACTTC
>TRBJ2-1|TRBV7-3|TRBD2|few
CASSSPGLAIHNEQFF
TGTGCCAGCAGCTCCCCGGGACTAGCGATACACAATGAGCAGTTCTTC